This TCR beta chain is drawn from a study of blood T cell repertoires in COVID-19. Study background: Samples of COVID-19 (acute and convalescent) were obtained from the United States, Italy and Spain. PBMCs, B-cell-depleted T cells, or T cells provided the cDNA or gDNA that made up the material.

In germline, CDR1 is SGHTA, CDR2 FQGTGA. CDR3 size: 12 residues. The J segment lost 9 bases and the V segment lost 4 bases, leaving 3 bases of the junction unmatched. Under the authors' procedure: Reference gene primer amplification gave nucleated cell count estimates. Sequenced by immunoSEQ multiplex PCR; TCRdb stores in-frame clones only, minus some. The V and J calls and clone size come from that table; D and trimming were worked out from the DNA. The sample includes 35,000 to 55,000 clones, around nine tenths seen only once; the top ten take around 20%. V usage is TRBV7-3 and J usage is TRBJ2-1, with 7 bases aligning to TRBD1. The sequence derives from a man aged 65-85 years with active COVID-19. The source material was peripheral blood. The CDR3 DNA reads as TGTGCCAGCAGCTCCACAGGGGTTGAGCAGTTCTTC. It translates to CASSSTGVEQFF. The full variable domain, with the rest looked up from reference TRBV7-3 and TRBJ2-1, is GAGVSQTPSNKVTEKGKYVELRCDPISGHTALYWYRQSLGQGPEFLIYFQGTGAADDSGLPNDRFFAVRPEGSVSTLKIQRTERGDSAVYLCASSSTGVEQFFGPGTRLTVL.